A selection of T cell receptor beta chains follows, all from one sample in a study of blood T cell repertoires in COVID-19. The assay was immunoSEQ multiplex PCR, and TCRdb's table has in-frame clones only and misses some. The profile shows 240,000 or so clones, approximately 86% of them singletons. The sequenced sample was peripheral blood. The receptors derive from a woman in her sixties or seventies with active or convalescent COVID-19. Both conserved end residues are trimmed from each CDR3. Fields, in order: D gene, V gene, clone size, CDR3 protein. D genes are given only for firm matches. Rows give clone size only sometimes, using once, few, many, or a class for an expanded clone.

>TRBD1|TRBV11-3|once
ASSLTGVGSPLH
>NA|TRBV19|NA
ASSIGPGLYGYT
>TRBD1|TRBV12-3/TRBV12-4|NA
ASSSRGRYGYT
>NA|TRBV5-6|NA
ASSLREGAYGYT
>NA|TRBV5-1|NA
ASSLPGFGYT
>TRBD1|TRBV6-5|NA
ASTLGQGDTDTQY
>NA|TRBV9|NA
ASSVGHSAAYSNSQPLH
>NA|TRBV19|NA
ASKETGGATEAF
>NA|TRBV7-2|NA
ASSLDRLTEAF
>NA|TRBV4-2|NA
ASSQVGLGYT
>NA|TRBV3-1/TRBV3-2|NA
ASSARGTTYEQY
>TRBD1|TRBV5-1|NA
ASLKGTGANEQF
>NA|TRBV5-6|NA
ASSTPPVATDTQY
>TRBD1|TRBV7-8|NA
ASSPRTGASSGANVLT
>NA|TRBV5-4|NA
ASSPTPDTEAF
>NA|TRBV6-2/TRBV6-3|NA
ASSAGGRDQPQH
>NA|TRBV2|few
ASSEGRTEAF
>NA|TRBV27|NA
ASGRSQSGEQF
>TRBD1|TRBV5-1|NA
ASSLGQGGYGYT
>NA|TRBV6-2/TRBV6-3|NA
ASSYSGVALPPYNEQF
>NA|TRBV5-5|NA
ASSLDGGWYSPLH
>NA|TRBV25-1|NA
ASSESGGVAEKLF
>NA|TRBV9|NA
ASSVNEGREETQY
>NA|TRBV6-4|once
ASSESLGGSPLH
>NA|TRBV6-1|once
ASSEDSYSGNTIY
>TRBD1|TRBV19|NA
ASSATGEYYGYT
>NA|TRBV11-2|NA
ASSLQGRTGELF
>NA|TRBV3-1/TRBV3-2|NA
ASSPRGAPNTGELF
>NA|TRBV5-1|NA
ASSSDGRGTNEKLF
>NA|TRBV5-1|NA
ASSSGHNTADTQY
>TRBD2|TRBV5-1|NA
ASTLAGNYNEQF
>NA|TRBV6-2/TRBV6-3|few
ASSRDSNTGELF
>NA|TRBV11-1|NA
ASSFDSLKDTQY
>NA|TRBV24-1|NA
ATKGGALWETQY
>NA|TRBV7-9|NA
ASSAGSYYGYT
>TRBD1|TRBV7-2|NA
ASSLFARTGGYEQY
>TRBD1|TRBV6-2/TRBV6-3|NA
ASSRDRATIGYT
>NA|TRBV6-6|NA
ASSRIGSAGYT
>NA|TRBV29-1|NA
SVENTSSGYT
>TRBD2|TRBV5-6|NA
ASSVSGGKRDTQY
>TRBD2|TRBV3-1/TRBV3-2|NA
ASTPKRGPSRSQF
>NA|TRBV19|NA
ASSSGASYTGELF
>NA|TRBV5-1|NA
ASSLGQVANYGYT
>TRBD1|TRBV7-6|few
ASSLRGQGNYGYT
>TRBD2|TRBV5-4|NA
ASSSGLAARETQY
>NA|TRBV27|NA
ASSPRQRHTEAF
>TRBD1|TRBV10-2|NA
ASGQGTRYGYT
>NA|TRBV7-2|NA
ASSEQVRGEKLF
>NA|TRBV7-6|NA
ASSTGLSYGYT
>NA|TRBV18|NA
ASSPPGGGEQY
>TRBD1|TRBV5-8|NA
ASSGGQGIVSYNEQF
>NA|TRBV2|NA
ASSGAAGVIDEQY
>NA|TRBV7-2|few
ASSPTGVNEKLF
>NA|TRBV4-1|NA
ASSPGVANTGELF
>NA|TRBV18|NA
ASSPRATGDGYT